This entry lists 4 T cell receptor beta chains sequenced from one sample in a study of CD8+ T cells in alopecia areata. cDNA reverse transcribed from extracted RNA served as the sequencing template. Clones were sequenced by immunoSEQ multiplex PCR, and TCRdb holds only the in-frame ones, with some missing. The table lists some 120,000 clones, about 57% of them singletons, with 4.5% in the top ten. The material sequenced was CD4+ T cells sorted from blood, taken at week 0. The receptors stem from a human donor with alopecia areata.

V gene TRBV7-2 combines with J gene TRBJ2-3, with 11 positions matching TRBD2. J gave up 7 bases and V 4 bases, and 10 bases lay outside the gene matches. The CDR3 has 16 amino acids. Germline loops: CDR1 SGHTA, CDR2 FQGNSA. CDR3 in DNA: TGTGCCAGCAGCTCCGGAAGACTAGCGGGGACGAATACGCAGTATTTT. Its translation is CASSSGRLAGTNTQYF.

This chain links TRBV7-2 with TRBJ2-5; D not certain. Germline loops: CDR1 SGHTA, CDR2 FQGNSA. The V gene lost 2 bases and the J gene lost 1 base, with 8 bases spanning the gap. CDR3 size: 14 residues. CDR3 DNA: TGTGCCAGCAGCTTAAAAGCGCTCCAAGAGACCCAGTACTTC. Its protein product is CASSLKALQETQYF. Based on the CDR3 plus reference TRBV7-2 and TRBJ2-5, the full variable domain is GAGVSQSPSNKVTEKGKDVELRCDPISGHTALYWYRQSLGQGLEFLIYFQGNSAPDKSGLPSDRFSAERTGGSVSTLTIQRTQQEDSAVYLCASSLKALQETQYFGPGTRLLVL.

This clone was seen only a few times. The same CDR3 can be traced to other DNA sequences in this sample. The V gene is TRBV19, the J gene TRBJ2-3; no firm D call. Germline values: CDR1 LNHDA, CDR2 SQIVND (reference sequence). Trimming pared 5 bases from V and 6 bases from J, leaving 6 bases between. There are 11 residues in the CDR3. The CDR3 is CASSSLDTQYF. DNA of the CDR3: TGTGCCAGTAGTTCCCTTGATACGCAGTATTTT.

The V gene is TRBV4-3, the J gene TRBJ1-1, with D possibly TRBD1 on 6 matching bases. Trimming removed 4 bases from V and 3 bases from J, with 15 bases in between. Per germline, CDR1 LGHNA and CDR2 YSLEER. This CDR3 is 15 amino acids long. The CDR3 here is CASSLHYREDTEAFF. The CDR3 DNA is TGCGCCAGCAGCCTCCACTACAGGGAAGACACTGAAGCTTTCTTT.